This entry lists 21 T cell receptor beta chains sequenced from one sample in a study of shared clonotypes between healthy human individuals. Libraries were prepared by immunoSEQ multiplex PCR; TCRdb keeps only in-frame clonotypes and omits some of them. Of millions of clones in the sample, around 94% are singletons; the top ten hold over 0.12%. The sequenced sample was naive CD4+ T cells sorted from blood. Subset given: CD45RA+ positively selected. The receptors were sampled from a man younger than 35 in good health.

The genes are TRBV7-9 and TRBJ1-4; maybe TRBD1 (5 bases). The V end was cut by 8 bases, the J end by 3 bases, with 7 bases between. CDR3 size: 12 residues. Looked up from germline, CDR1 is SEHNR and CDR2 is FQNEAQ (reference sequence). Here the CDR3 reads CASGGANEKLFF. In nucleotides, the CDR3 is TGTGCCAGCGGGGGGGCTAATGAAAAACTGTTTTTT.

V usage is TRBV12-5 and J usage is TRBJ2-1; either TRBD1 or TRBD2 may fit D (6 bases each). Germline V gives CDR1 LGHNT, CDR2 FRNRAP. V shed 5 bases and J shed 7 bases, with 24 bases lying between them. This CDR3 spans 17 amino acids. Here the CDR3 reads CASGPLGRRGANNEQFF. CDR3 nucleotide sequence: TGTGCTAGTGGTCCCCTCGGTCGTAGGGGGGCTAATAATGAGCAGTTCTTC.

The chain links TRBV19 to TRBJ1-6, with 10 bases that match TRBD1. V lost 7 bases to trimming and J lost 7 bases; unmatched junction nucleotides: 7. The CDR3 totals 15 residues. Germline assignment: CDR1 LNHDA and CDR2 SQIVND (reference sequence). As DNA, the CDR3 is TGTGCCAGTAAGACCACGGGACAGGGGAATTCACCCCTCCACTTT. It encodes CASKTTGQGNSPLHF.

The genes are TRBV6-1 and TRBJ2-1, with D possibly being TRBD2 (6 bases). The CDR3 runs 15 residues. The V end lost 6 bases, the J end lost 0 bases, and 12 bases lay between the germline ends. CDR1 and CDR2 (germline): MNHNS, SASEGT. CDR3 amino acids: CASSLKTSSYNEQFF. The CDR3 DNA reads as TGTGCCAGCAGCCTTAAGACTAGCTCCTACAATGAGCAGTTCTTC.

The V call is TRBV5-1, the J call TRBJ2-6; D uncertain. Trimming cost V 2 bases and J 0 bases, with 9 bases left between them. Germline-derived CDR1 and CDR2 are SGHRS and YFSETQ. The CDR3 spans 16 residues. The CDR3 reads CASSLRTASGANVLTF. Here the CDR3 DNA reads TGCGCCAGCAGCTTAAGGACGGCCTCTGGGGCCAACGTCCTGACTTTC.

The chain combines TRBV10-3 with TRBJ2-7, with a tentative D call TRBD2 (6 bases). The CDR3 loop spans 14 amino acids. Germline lookup yields CDR1 ENHRY and CDR2 SYGVKD. The V end lost 6 bases, the J end lost 7 bases, and 19 bases lay between the germline ends. CDR3 coding DNA: TGTGCCATCAGCCCCTTCGACCCGGAGGGGGAGCAGTACTTC. Its translation is CAISPFDPEGEQYF.

This chain connects TRBV10-1 to TRBJ1-6; 9 nucleotides match TRBD1. CDR3 length: 12 amino acids. The germline CDR1 and CDR2 sequences are WNHNN and SYGVQD (reference sequence). V lost 9 bases and J lost 7; bases outside the gene matches: 1. The CDR3 sequence is CASGQGNSPLHF. The DNA of the CDR3 is TGCGCCAGTGGACAGGGGAATTCACCCCTCCACTTT.

The chain recombines TRBV10-3 with TRBJ2-1, with 13 bases lining up with TRBD2. Unmatched junction bases numbered 3, after V lost 4 bases and J lost 9 bases. From germline, CDR1 is ENHRY and CDR2 SYGVKD. This CDR3 is 14 amino acids long. The CDR3 nucleotides are TGTGCCATCAGTGGGACTAGCGGGGGATTTGAGCAGTTCTTC. It specifies CAISGTSGGFEQFF.

The chain joins TRBV7-8 to TRBJ2-7; D might be TRBD1 or TRBD2, each matching 5 bases. Trimming shortened V by 4 bases and J by 2 bases, and 15 bases separated the two germline ends. CDR1 and CDR2 from the germline V gene are SGHVS and FQNEAQ. This CDR3 is built from 15 residues. As DNA, the CDR3 is TGTGCCAGCAGCTATCTTTGGGACCTGACCTACGAGCAGTACTTC. Protein: CASSYLWDLTYEQYF. Complete variable domain (other parts from reference TRBV7-8 and TRBJ2-7): GAGVSQSPRYKVAKRGQDVALRCDPISGHVSLFWYQQALGQGPEFLTYFQNEAQLDKSGLPSDRFFAERPEGSVSTLKIQRTQQEDSAVYLCASSYLWDLTYEQYFGPGTRLTVT.

The V call is TRBV6-1, the J call TRBJ1-2; D is uncertain. Germline CDR1 is MNHNS and CDR2 is SASEGT. The V end was cut by 6 bases, the J end by 4 bases, with 12 bases between. This CDR3 has 13 amino acids. As DNA, the CDR3 is TGTGCCAGCAGCCAAGGCCCAGCCTATGGCTACACCTTC. Amino acids: CASSQGPAYGYTF.

The V and J genes are TRBV7-9 and TRBJ2-5; no firm D call. The CDR3 extends over 14 amino acids. Trimming took off 5 bases at V and 4 bases at J, with 14 bases between the two ends. Germline CDR1 SEHNR, CDR2 FQNEAQ (reference sequence). CDR3 sequence (DNA): TGTGCCAGCAGCCCCACAAGGGTTGTAGAGACCCAGTACTTC. Translated: CASSPTRVVETQYF. The full variable domain, its missing parts supplied by reference TRBV7-9 and TRBJ2-5, is DTGVSQNPRHKITKRGQNVTFRCDPISEHNRLYWYRQTLGQGPEFLTYFQNEAQLEKSRLLSDRFSAERPKGSFSTLEIQRTEQGDSAMYLCASSPTRVVETQYFGPGTRLLVL.

The gene calls are TRBV7-8 and TRBJ2-6; 7 positions match TRBD1. This CDR3 is built from 19 residues. V was pared by 1 base and J by 0 bases, with 9 bases of the junction left unmatched. The germline V gene encodes CDR1 SGHVS and CDR2 FQNEAQ. This CDR3 reads CASSLDPGQPLSGANVLTF. CDR3 in DNA: TGTGCCAGCAGCTTAGATCCGGGACAGCCCCTCTCTGGGGCCAACGTCCTGACTTTC.

J is TRBJ2-6 and V is TRBV6-1; D is possibly TRBD2 (5 bases). Trimming removed 5 bases from V and 12 bases from J, with 11 bases in between. Germline V CDR1 and CDR2: MNHNS, SASEGT. This CDR3 contains 12 residues. The CDR3 here is CASSPDLSVLTF. CDR3 sequence (DNA): TGTGCCAGCAGTCCGGACTTAAGCGTCCTGACTTTC.

This chain uses TRBV4-2 with TRBJ1-6; 10 bases agree with TRBD1. V lost 6 bases, J lost 8 bases, and 7 bases stayed unmatched. This CDR3 spans 15 amino acids. Germline V gives CDR1 LGHNA, CDR2 YNFKEQ. Here the CDR3 reads CASSRLGTGDSPLHF. The CDR3 region has the DNA TGTGCCAGCAGTCGGCTTGGGACAGGGGATTCACCCCTCCACTTT.

The J gene is TRBJ1-2, the V gene TRBV25-1, with unresolved D. The germline V gene encodes CDR1 MGHDK and CDR2 SYGVNS. The CDR3 extends over 13 amino acids. The ends were cut back, 3 bases at V and 8 bases at J, with 13 bases in the middle. This CDR3 reads CASSETNWRGYTF. The CDR3 region has the DNA TGTGCCAGCAGTGAGACCAACTGGCGGGGCTACACCTTC.

This chain uses TRBV6-6 with TRBJ2-7; D might be TRBD1 or TRBD2, each matching 5 bases. The CDR3 is made up of 15 amino acids. Trimming cost V 5 bases and J 0 bases, with 14 bases left between them. Germline V gives CDR1 MNHNY, CDR2 SVGAGI (reference sequence). The CDR3 protein is CASSPLRGTSYEQYF. CDR3 sequence (DNA): TGTGCCAGCAGTCCCCTGAGGGGAACCTCCTACGAGCAGTACTTC.

This clone was detected ten times or more. The chain joins TRBV10-1 to TRBJ2-5, with 8 nucleotides matching TRBD1. The CDR3 length is 15 residues. Germline V gives CDR1 WNHNN, CDR2 SYGVQD (reference sequence). V lost 0 bases and J lost 4; bases outside the gene matches: 4. The CDR3 protein is CASSESRGQGETQYF. The CDR3 DNA sequence: TGCGCCAGCAGTGAGTCGAGAGGACAGGGAGAGACCCAGTACTTC.

This clone was observed a handful of times. The CDR3 region is CASSSRGSHNIQYF. The CDR3 coding sequence is TGTGCCAGTTCCTCCAGGGGATCCCATAACATTCAGTACTTC. This sequence joins TRBV19 and TRBJ2-4; D is possibly TRBD1 (6 bases). Looked up from germline, CDR1 is LNHDA and CDR2 is SQIVND (reference sequence). V was shortened by 8 bases and J by 7 bases, with 18 bases between the two germline ends. The CDR3 extends over 14 amino acids.

The V gene is TRBV28, the J gene TRBJ1-1; D perhaps matches TRBD1 (6 bases). V lost 6 bases and J lost 4, with 15 bases in between. CDR1 MDHEN and CDR2 SYDVKM come from the germline V gene. The CDR3 contains 14 residues. In DNA form, the CDR3 reads TGTGCCAGCAGAACACAGGGAAGAAGCACTGAAGCTTTCTTT. Translating gives CASRTQGRSTEAFF. Full variable domain (missing parts from reference TRBV28 and TRBJ1-1): DVKVTQSSRYLVKRTGEKVFLECVQDMDHENMFWYRQDPGLGLRLIYFSYDVKMKEKGDIPEGYSVSREKKERFSLILESASTNQTSMYLCASRTQGRSTEAFFGQGTRLTVV.

This clone was counted once. The chain couples TRBV7-2 to TRBJ2-1, with TRBD2 matching over 14 bases. CDR1 SGHTA and CDR2 FQGNSA come from the germline V gene. Germline trimming cut 0 bases from V and 11 bases from J; bases unmatched to any gene: 6. This CDR3 spans 16 amino acids. The CDR3 nucleotides are TGTGCCAGCAGCTTAGCGGGACTAGCGGGAGTGAATAAGCAGTTCTTC. Protein: CASSLAGLAGVNKQFF. Together with reference TRBV7-2 and TRBJ2-1, the CDR3 gives the full variable domain: GAGVSQSPSNKVTEKGKDVELRCDPISGHTALYWYRQSLGQGLEFLIYFQGNSAPDKSGLPSDRFSAERTGGSVSTLTIQRTQQEDSAVYLCASSLAGLAGVNKQFFGPGTRLTVL.

The chain carries TRBV30 and TRBJ2-3; 15 positions agree with TRBD2. Germline V gives CDR1 GTSNPN, CDR2 SVGIG (reference sequence). The CDR3 length is 17 residues. The V gene end was trimmed by 1 base and the J gene end by 8 bases; junction bases not matched to a gene: 10. The CDR3, as DNA: TGTGCCTGGAGTGGTACCCGGACTAGCGGGAGGGGTGGTACGCAGTATTTT. Its protein is CAWSGTRTSGRGGTQYF. Full variable domain (outside the CDR3, taken from reference TRBV30 and TRBJ2-3): SQTIHQWPATLVQPVGSPLSLECTVEGTSNPNLYWYRQAAGRGLQLLFYSVGIGQISSEVPQNLSASRPQDRQFILSSKKLLLSDSGFYLCAWSGTRTSGRGGTQYFGPGTRLTVL.